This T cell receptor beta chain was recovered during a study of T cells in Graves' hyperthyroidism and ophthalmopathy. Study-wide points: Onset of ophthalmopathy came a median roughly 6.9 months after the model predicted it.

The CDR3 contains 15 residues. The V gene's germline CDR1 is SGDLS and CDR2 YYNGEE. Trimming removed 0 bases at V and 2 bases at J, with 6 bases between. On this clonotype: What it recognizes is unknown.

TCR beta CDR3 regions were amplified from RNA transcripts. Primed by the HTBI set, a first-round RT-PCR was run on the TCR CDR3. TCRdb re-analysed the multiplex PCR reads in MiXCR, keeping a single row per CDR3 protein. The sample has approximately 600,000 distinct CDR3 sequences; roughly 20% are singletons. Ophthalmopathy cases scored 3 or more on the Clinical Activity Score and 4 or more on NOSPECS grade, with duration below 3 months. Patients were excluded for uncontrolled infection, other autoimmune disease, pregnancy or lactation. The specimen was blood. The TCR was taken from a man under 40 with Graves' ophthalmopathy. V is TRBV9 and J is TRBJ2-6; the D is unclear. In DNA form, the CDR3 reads TGTGCCAGCAGCGTAGGACTGGCTGGGGCCAACGTCCTGACTTTC. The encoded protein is CASSVGLAGANVLTF.